The 30 T cell receptor beta chains given below trace back to one sample, sequenced in a study of EBV T-cell therapy then PD-1 blockade in nasopharyngeal carcinoma. Treatment indicated: AdE1-LMPpoly-expanded autologous EBV-specific T-cell therapy followed by anti-PD-1 nivolumab. Assay: immunoSEQ multiplex PCR; the TCRdb copy retains only in-frame clones and omits some. The sample lists around 23,000 clones; 84% were seen once. Antigen specificity for these receptors is unknown. The source material was CD8+ T cells from blood, sampled around day 60 from a patient whose treatment included autologous EBV-specific T cells and nivolumab. The receptors were sampled from a man in his forties with nasopharyngeal carcinoma.

The gene calls are TRBV7-6 and TRBJ2-5; tentatively, D is TRBD2 (6 bases). There are 12 residues in the CDR3. The germline V gene has CDR1 SGHVS and CDR2 FNYEAQ. Trimming left V 1 base short and J 8 bases short, with 8 bases between. The CDR3 region has the DNA TGTGCCAGCAGCTTAGTGGGGGGAACCCAGTACTTC. Its protein is CASSLVGGTQYF.

As DNA, the CDR3 is TGTGCCAGCAGCGACGGGACAGGGTCAGAGACCCAGTACTTC. It codes for CASSDGTGSETQYF. The chain recombines TRBV9 with TRBJ2-5, with 9 bases lining up with TRBD1. Trimming cost V 3 bases and J 4 bases; bases outside gene matches: 4. The V gene's germline CDR1 is SGDLS and CDR2 YYNGEE. The CDR3 extends over 14 amino acids.

This chain links TRBV2 with TRBJ2-3, with TRBD2 as a possible D gene (5 bases). The V end was cut by 5 bases, the J end by 2 bases, with 14 bases between. This CDR3 is 15 amino acids long. Germline CDR1 is SNHLY and CDR2 is FYNNEI. Here the CDR3 reads CASSPWTGITDTQYF. Here the CDR3 DNA reads TGTGCCAGCAGTCCGTGGACGGGGATCACAGATACGCAGTATTTT.

This chain uses TRBV6-5 with TRBJ1-4; D unresolved. The CDR3 covers 12 residues. Trimming cost V 6 bases and J 8 bases, with 10 bases left between them. Per the germline V gene, CDR1 is MNHEY and CDR2 is SVGAGI. CDR3 sequence reads: CASRGEEEKLFF. The CDR3 DNA follows: TGTGCCAGCAGGGGTGAAGAGGAAAAACTGTTTTTT.

This chain connects TRBV19 to TRBJ2-3; TRBD1 agrees at 8 bases. V was clipped by 5 bases and J by 8 bases; unmatched bases: 3. CDR1 is LNHDA and CDR2 is SQIVND in the germline V gene (reference sequence). CDR3 length: 12 residues. The DNA for the CDR3 is TGTGCCAGTAGTGTCACAGGGGGTACGCAGTATTTT. This translates into CASSVTGGTQYF.

The rearrangement links TRBV29-1 to TRBJ2-7; 9 nucleotides align to TRBD1. Germline V gives CDR1 SQVTM, CDR2 ANQGSEA. The CDR3 consists of 11 residues. V trimming: 7 bases; J trimming: 7 bases; junction bases outside the gene matches: 5. The CDR3 DNA follows: TGCAGCGCCACAGGGGGCCGGGAGCAGTACTTC. Its translation: CSATGGREQYF.

The V and J genes are TRBV21-1 and TRBJ2-4; TRBD1, the table's D call, was not compared with the DNA. TRBV21-1 is a documented pseudogene. CDR3 length equals 19 residues. The CDR3 sequence: CASSKIHPPPRGQLDIQYF. CDR3 nucleotide sequence: TGTGCCAGCAGCAAAATTCATCCGCCCCCCAGGGGGCAATTGGACATTCAGTACTTC.

This clone was recorded only once. The chain employs TRBV6-2 or TRBV6-3 and TRBJ2-1; D unclear. Trimming took off 2 bases at V and 7 bases at J, with 15 bases between the two ends. Germline CDR1 reads MNHEY; CDR2 reads SVGEGT. The CDR3 runs 15 residues. CDR3 residues: CASSYEPASVNEQFF. CDR3 nucleotides: TGTGCCAGCAGTTACGAGCCAGCCAGTGTGAATGAGCAGTTCTTC.

J is TRBJ1-1 and V is TRBV29-1; D remains unclear. CDR1 SQVTM and CDR2 ANQGSEA come from the germline V gene. The CDR3 is 15 residues long. The chain's CDR3 is CGTCGGDLGDTEAFF. The CDR3 DNA is TGCGGCACGTGCGGTGGGGATTTGGGTGACACTGAAGCTTTCTTT.

This clone was seen a few times. The V and J genes are TRBV7-3 and TRBJ2-4, with D tentatively TRBD2 (7 bases). Germline V gives CDR1 SGHTA, CDR2 FQGTGA. Between the trimmed V and J ends, which lost 1 base and 2 bases, there was a span of 27 bases. The CDR3 has 21 residues. The CDR3 nucleotides are TGTGCCAGCAGCTTAAGCGGGCGGGGGCCGAGCCATGGCTATTCCAAAAACATTCAGTACTTC. As protein: CASSLSGRGPSHGYSKNIQYF. The full variable domain, its missing parts supplied by reference TRBV7-3 and TRBJ2-4, is GAGVSQTPSNKVTEKGKYVELRCDPISGHTALYWYRQSLGQGPEFLIYFQGTGAADDSGLPNDRFFAVRPEGSVSTLKIQRTERGDSAVYLCASSLSGRGPSHGYSKNIQYFGAGTRLSVL.

The chain uses TRBV11-3 and TRBJ2-3; D is ambiguous. Germline assignment: CDR1 SGHNT and CDR2 YENEEA. Trimming stripped 0 bases from V and 6 bases from J, with 4 bases between. This CDR3 contains 12 residues. The DNA of the CDR3 is TGTGCCAGCAGCTTAGATTTTGATACGCAGTATTTT. This translates into CASSLDFDTQYF.

V is TRBV6-2 or TRBV6-3 and J is TRBJ2-2, with D possibly being TRBD1 (6 bases). Germline V gives CDR1 MNHEY, CDR2 SVGEGT. V was clipped by 5 bases and J by 1 base, with 14 bases between them. The CDR3 covers 16 residues. CDR3 in amino acids: CASSMRAGVNTGELFF. In nucleotides, the CDR3 is TGTGCCAGCAGTATGAGGGCAGGGGTGAACACCGGGGAGCTGTTTTTT.

The chain joins TRBV19 to TRBJ2-7, with D perhaps TRBD2 (6 bases). In germline, CDR1 is LNHDA, CDR2 SQIVND (reference sequence). This CDR3 is built from 15 residues. Deletions cut 2 bases from V and 3 bases from J, with 14 bases between. Written as DNA, the CDR3 is TGTGCCAGTAGTATATCCGGGAGAGGGGTCTACGAGCAGTACTTC. Its protein is CASSISGRGVYEQYF.

The chain carries TRBV7-9 and TRBJ2-7, with D unresolved. This CDR3 spans 12 amino acids. The germline V and J ends were trimmed by 5 bases and 0 bases, with 5 bases remaining between them. Germline CDR1 SEHNR, CDR2 FQNEAQ (reference sequence). The CDR3 sequence: CASSLGSYEQYF. The CDR3 coding sequence is TGTGCCAGCAGCCTGGGCTCCTACGAGCAGTACTTC.

This chain links TRBV5-6 with TRBJ2-1; no reliable D call. Trimming cost V 2 bases and J 7 bases, with 7 bases left between them. Germline loops: CDR1 SGHDT, CDR2 YYEEEE. The CDR3 has 12 amino acids. CDR3 bases: TGTGCCAGCAGCTTCGCAGGAAATGAGCAGTTCTTC. Translation gives CASSFAGNEQFF.

This sequence joins TRBV21-1 and TRBJ1-1. TRBV21-1 is flagged as a pseudogene. The CDR3 runs 15 residues. The DNA of the CDR3 is TGTGCCAGCAGCAGGAGGAACGGGGAGAACACTGAAGCTTTCTTT. This translates into CASSRRNGENTEAFF.

The chain carries TRBV2 and TRBJ2-7; 8 bases match TRBD2. The CDR3 spans 15 residues. Unmatched junction bases numbered 9, after V lost 6 bases and J lost 2 bases. CDR1 is SNHLY and CDR2 is FYNNEI in the germline V gene. The CDR3, as DNA: TGTGCCAGCAGGAAAGAAGCGGGGGCCCCCTACGAGCAGTACTTC. Its protein is CASRKEAGAPYEQYF.

This chain joins TRBV7-9 and TRBJ2-1; 9 nucleotides line up with TRBD1. The V gene end was trimmed by 5 bases and the J gene end by 8 bases; junction bases not matched to a gene: 13. CDR3 length equals 16 residues. Germline V lookup: CDR1 SEHNR, CDR2 FQNEAQ (reference sequence). The CDR3 DNA follows: TGTGCCAGCAGCATACCCGGGACAGGGTTTGGGTATGAGCAGTTCTTC. This sequence encodes CASSIPGTGFGYEQFF.

The V call is TRBV10-3, the J call TRBJ2-2; 7 bases are a match to TRBD2. The germline CDR1 and CDR2 sequences are ENHRY and SYGVKD. V was pared by 10 bases and J by 4 bases, with 9 bases of the junction left unmatched. The CDR3 is 14 amino acids. The CDR3 nucleotides read TGTGCCACCCAGAGCGAGCGGGGCACCGGGGAGCTGTTTTTT. Translating it yields CATQSERGTGELFF.

The chain combines TRBV4-3 with TRBJ2-6; D remains unclear. Germline V gene lookup returns CDR1 LGHNA and CDR2 YSLEER. V lost 1 base to trimming and J lost 3 bases, with 16 bases between them. CDR3 length: 18 amino acids. CDR3 DNA: TGCGCCAGCAGCCAAGTATTGGACGGAGTGGATGGGGCCAACGTCCTGACTTTC. As protein: CASSQVLDGVDGANVLTF.

In the case of this clone: Mismatch with germline at one junction end may stem from a read error. V gene TRBV5-4 combines with J gene TRBJ2-5, with a possible D match to TRBD2 (5 bases). Germline V lookup: CDR1 SGHNT, CDR2 YYREEE (reference sequence). The CDR3 is made up of 14 amino acids. Here the CDR3 DNA reads TGTGTCAGCAGCCCGGGAAGGTACCAAGAGACCCAGTACTTC. As protein: CVSSPGRYQETQYF.

J is TRBJ1-2 and V is TRBV7-8, with D possibly TRBD1 on 6 matching bases. CDR3 size: 16 residues. The germline V gene has CDR1 SGHVS and CDR2 FQNEAQ. V lost 3 bases and J lost 0, with 14 bases in between. In DNA form, the CDR3 reads TGTGCCAGCAGCTTCCGGACAGCAAGGACTAACTATGGCTACACCTTC. Translating gives CASSFRTARTNYGYTF. The full variable domain, completed using reference TRBV7-8 and TRBJ1-2, is GAGVSQSPRYKVAKRGQDVALRCDPISGHVSLFWYQQALGQGPEFLTYFQNEAQLDKSGLPSDRFFAERPEGSVSTLKIQRTQQEDSAVYLCASSFRTARTNYGYTFGSGTRLTVV.

Only one count was recorded for this clone. The chain has TRBV29-1 and TRBJ2-1; 9 bases fit TRBD1. Unmatched junction bases numbered 8, after V lost 3 bases and J lost 2 bases. CDR1 SQVTM and CDR2 ANQGSEA come from the germline V gene. CDR3 length: 16 amino acids. CDR3 nucleotides: TGCAGCGTTGATTCGGTGCGGACAGGGGCCTACAATGAGCAGTTCTTC. Protein: CSVDSVRTGAYNEQFF.

The chain joins TRBV7-9 to TRBJ2-7, with a tentative D call TRBD1 (6 bases). Germline values: CDR1 SEHNR, CDR2 FQNEAQ (reference sequence). V lost 5 bases, J lost 4 bases, and 15 bases lay in between. The CDR3 length is 14 residues. This CDR3 reads CASSPRDKPYEQYF. DNA for the CDR3: TGTGCCAGCAGCCCCCGGGACAAACCTTACGAGCAGTACTTC.

The J gene is TRBJ2-3, the V gene TRBV27; TRBD1 aligns across 10 bases. Trimming cost V 5 bases and J 6 bases; bases outside gene matches: 11. This CDR3 has 16 amino acids. The V gene's germline CDR1 is MNHEY and CDR2 SMNVEV (reference sequence). In nucleotides, the CDR3 is TGTGCCAGCAGTCCACCCAGGACAGGGGGTTTGGATACGCAGTATTTT. Amino acids: CASSPPRTGGLDTQYF.

This chain links TRBV2 with TRBJ2-7, with TRBD1 matching over 9 bases. The CDR3 loop spans 14 amino acids. The trim removed 8 bases at V and 3 bases at J, leaving 8 bases unmatched. CDR1 is SNHLY, CDR2 FYNNEI, per germline. Written as DNA, the CDR3 is TGTGCCAGCCAGGGACAGGGAGACGGCTACGAGCAGTACTTC. Protein sequence: CASQGQGDGYEQYF.

This clone was counted between two and nine times. The V and J genes are TRBV6-2 or TRBV6-3 and TRBJ2-3, with D tentatively TRBD1 (5 bases). The CDR3 spans 14 residues. Germline CDR1 is MNHEY and CDR2 is SVGEGT. V was pared by 2 bases and J by 4 bases, with 10 bases between. The CDR3, as DNA: TGTGCCAGCAGTTACGAAGGGGTCTCAGATACGCAGTATTTT. Protein product: CASSYEGVSDTQYF.

The chain is built from TRBV25-1 and TRBJ1-2; D gene unclear. V lost 5 bases and J lost 0, with 13 bases in between. There are 15 residues in the CDR3. In germline, CDR1 is MGHDK, CDR2 SYGVNS. The CDR3 protein is CASSPRTGANYGYTF. CDR3 in DNA: TGTGCCAGCAGTCCCCGGACGGGAGCTAACTATGGCTACACCTTC.

This chain joins TRBV28 and TRBJ1-6; D is ambiguous. The ends were cut back, 7 bases at V and 8 bases at J, with 18 bases in the middle. This CDR3 contains 15 residues. Germline V gene data show CDR1 as MDHEN and CDR2 as SYDVKM. CDR3 nucleotide sequence: TGTGCCAGCACCTACTCGAGTCTCTTCCATTCACCCCTCCACTTT. This translates into CASTYSSLFHSPLHF.

The chain employs TRBV15 and TRBJ2-1, with a weak D call TRBD2 (6 bases). V was clipped by 3 bases and J by 4 bases, with 13 bases between them. The CDR3 is made up of 15 amino acids. The germline CDR1 and CDR2 sequences are LNHNV and YYDKDF (reference sequence). The CDR3 DNA follows: TGTGCCACCAGCAGCGCGGGACTTGATTACAATGAGCAGTTCTTC. Protein sequence: CATSSAGLDYNEQFF. The full variable domain, completed using reference TRBV15 and TRBJ2-1, is DAMVIQNPRYQVTQFGKPVTLSCSQTLNHNVMYWYQQKSSQAPKLLFHYYDKDFNNEADTPDNFQSRRPNTSFCFLDIRSPGLGDTAMYLCATSSAGLDYNEQFFGPGTRLTVL.